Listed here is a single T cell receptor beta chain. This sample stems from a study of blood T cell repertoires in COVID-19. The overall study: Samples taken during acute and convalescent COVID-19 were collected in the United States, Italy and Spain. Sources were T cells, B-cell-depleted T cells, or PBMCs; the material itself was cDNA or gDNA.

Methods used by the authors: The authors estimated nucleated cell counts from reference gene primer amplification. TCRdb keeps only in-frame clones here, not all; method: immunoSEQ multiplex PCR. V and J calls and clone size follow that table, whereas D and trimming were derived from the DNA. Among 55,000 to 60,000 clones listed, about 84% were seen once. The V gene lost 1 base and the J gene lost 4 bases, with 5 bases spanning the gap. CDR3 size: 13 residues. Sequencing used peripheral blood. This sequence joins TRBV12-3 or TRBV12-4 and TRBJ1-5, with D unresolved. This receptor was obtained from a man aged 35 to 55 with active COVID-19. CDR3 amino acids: CASSLGENQPQHF. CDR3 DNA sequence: TGTGCCAGCAGTTTAGGGGAGAATCAGCCCCAGCATTTT.